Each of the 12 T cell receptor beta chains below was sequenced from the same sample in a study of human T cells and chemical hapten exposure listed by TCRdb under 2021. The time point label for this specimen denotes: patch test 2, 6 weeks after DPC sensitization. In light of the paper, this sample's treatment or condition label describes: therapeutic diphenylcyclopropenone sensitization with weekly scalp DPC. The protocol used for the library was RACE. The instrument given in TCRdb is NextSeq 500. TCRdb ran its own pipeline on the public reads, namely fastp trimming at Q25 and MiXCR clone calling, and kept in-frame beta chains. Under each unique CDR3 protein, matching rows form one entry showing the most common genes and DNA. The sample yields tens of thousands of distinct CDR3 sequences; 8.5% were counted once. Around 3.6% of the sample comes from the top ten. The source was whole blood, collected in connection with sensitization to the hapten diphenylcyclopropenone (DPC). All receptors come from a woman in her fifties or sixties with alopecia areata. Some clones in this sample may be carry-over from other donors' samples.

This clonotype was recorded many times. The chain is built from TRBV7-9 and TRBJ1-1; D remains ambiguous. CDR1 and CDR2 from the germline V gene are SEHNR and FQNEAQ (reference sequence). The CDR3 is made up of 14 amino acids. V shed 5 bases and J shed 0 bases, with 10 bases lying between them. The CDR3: CASSKGRLNTEAFF. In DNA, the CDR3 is TGTGCCAGCAGCAAAGGGCGGCTGAACACTGAAGCTTTCTTT.

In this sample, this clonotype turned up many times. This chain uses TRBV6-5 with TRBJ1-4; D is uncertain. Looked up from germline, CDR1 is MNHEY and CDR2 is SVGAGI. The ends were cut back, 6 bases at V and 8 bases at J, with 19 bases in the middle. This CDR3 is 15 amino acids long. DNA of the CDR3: TGTGCCAGCAGCCTCTCGTGGGTGAGCAACGAAAAACTGTTTTTT. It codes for CASSLSWVSNEKLFF.

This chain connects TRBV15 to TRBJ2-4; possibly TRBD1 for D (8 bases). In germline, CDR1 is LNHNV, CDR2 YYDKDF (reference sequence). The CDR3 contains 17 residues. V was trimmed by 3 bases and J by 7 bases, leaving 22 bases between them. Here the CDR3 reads CATSSLQQGGSVNIQYF. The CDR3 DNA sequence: TGTGCCACCAGCAGCCTTCAACAGGGGGGGTCCGTGAACATTCAGTACTTC.

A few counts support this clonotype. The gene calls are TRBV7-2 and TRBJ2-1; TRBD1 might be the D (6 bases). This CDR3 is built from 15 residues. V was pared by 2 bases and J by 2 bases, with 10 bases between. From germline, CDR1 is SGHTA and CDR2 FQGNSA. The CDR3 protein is CASSLPQGPYNEQFF. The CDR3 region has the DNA TGTGCCAGCAGCTTACCACAGGGACCCTACAATGAGCAGTTCTTC.

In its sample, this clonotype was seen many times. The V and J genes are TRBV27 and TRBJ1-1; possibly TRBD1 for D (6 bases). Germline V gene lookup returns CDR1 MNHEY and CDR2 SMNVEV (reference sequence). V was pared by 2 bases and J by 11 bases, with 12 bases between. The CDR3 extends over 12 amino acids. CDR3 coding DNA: TGTGCCAGCAGTTTAAAACAGGGTCGGGCTTTCTTT. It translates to CASSLKQGRAFF.

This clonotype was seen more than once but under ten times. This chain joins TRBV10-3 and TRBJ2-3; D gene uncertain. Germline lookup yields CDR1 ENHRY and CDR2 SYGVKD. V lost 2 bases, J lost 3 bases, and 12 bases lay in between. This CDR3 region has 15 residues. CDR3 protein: CAISEQESETDTQYF. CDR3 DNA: TGTGCCATCAGTGAGCAAGAGAGTGAAACAGATACGCAGTATTTT.

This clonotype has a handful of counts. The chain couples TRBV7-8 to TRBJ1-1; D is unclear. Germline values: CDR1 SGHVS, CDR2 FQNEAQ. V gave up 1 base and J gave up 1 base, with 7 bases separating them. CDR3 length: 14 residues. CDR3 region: CASSLVAQNTEAFF. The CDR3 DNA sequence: TGTGCCAGCAGCTTAGTTGCGCAGAACACTGAAGCTTTCTTT.

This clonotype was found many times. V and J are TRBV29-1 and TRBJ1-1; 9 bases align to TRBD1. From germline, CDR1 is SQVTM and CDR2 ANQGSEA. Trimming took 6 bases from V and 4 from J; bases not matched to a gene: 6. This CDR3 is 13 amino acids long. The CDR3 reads CSVVGQGGTEAFF. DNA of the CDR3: TGCAGCGTCGTGGGACAGGGCGGCACTGAAGCTTTCTTT.

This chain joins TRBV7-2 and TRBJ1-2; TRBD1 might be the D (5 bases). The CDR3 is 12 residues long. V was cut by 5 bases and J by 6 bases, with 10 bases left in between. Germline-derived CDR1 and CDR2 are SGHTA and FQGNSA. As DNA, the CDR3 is TGTGCCAGCAGCATGACAGATCATGGCTACACCTTC. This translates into CASSMTDHGYTF.

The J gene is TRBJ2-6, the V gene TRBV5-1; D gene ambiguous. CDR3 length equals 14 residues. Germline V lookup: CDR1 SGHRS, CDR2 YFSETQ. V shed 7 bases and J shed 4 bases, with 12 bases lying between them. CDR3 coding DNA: TGCGCCAGCGCTCGAGGAATCGGGGCCAACGTCCTGACTTTC. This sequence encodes CASARGIGANVLTF.

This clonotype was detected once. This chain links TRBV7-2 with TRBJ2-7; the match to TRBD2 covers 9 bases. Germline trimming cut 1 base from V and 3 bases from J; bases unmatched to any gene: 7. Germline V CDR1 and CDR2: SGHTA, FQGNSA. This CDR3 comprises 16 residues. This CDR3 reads CASSLDGTSRFYEQYF. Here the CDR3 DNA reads TGTGCCAGCAGCTTAGACGGGACTAGCCGATTCTACGAGCAGTACTTC.

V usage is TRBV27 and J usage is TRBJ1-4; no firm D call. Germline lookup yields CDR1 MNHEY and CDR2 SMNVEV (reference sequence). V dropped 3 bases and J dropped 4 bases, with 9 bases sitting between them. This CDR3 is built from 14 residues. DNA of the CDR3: TGTGCCAGCAGTTTTTCAGGATTTAATGAAAAACTGTTTTTT. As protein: CASSFSGFNEKLFF. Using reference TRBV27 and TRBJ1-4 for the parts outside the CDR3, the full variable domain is EAQVTQNPRYLITVTGKKLTVTCSQNMNHEYMSWYRQDPGLGLRQIYYSMNVEVTDKGDVPEGYKVSRKEKRNFPLILESPSPNQTSLYFCASSFSGFNEKLFFGSGTQLSVL.